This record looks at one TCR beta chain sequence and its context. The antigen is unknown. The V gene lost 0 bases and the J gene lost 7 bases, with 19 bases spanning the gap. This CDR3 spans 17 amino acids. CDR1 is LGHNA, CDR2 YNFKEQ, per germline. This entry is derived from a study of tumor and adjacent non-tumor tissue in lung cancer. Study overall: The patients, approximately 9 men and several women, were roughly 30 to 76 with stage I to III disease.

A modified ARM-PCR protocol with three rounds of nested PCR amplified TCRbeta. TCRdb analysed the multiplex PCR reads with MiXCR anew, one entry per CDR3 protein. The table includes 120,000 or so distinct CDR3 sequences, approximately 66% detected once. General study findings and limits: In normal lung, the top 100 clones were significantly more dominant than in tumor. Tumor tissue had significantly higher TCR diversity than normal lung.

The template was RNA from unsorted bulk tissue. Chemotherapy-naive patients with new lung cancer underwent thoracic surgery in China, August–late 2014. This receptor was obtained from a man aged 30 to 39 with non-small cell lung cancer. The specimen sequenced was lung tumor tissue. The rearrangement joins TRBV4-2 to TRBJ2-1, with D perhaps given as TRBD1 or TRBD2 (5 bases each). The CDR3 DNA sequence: TGTGCCAGCAGCCAAGACTCGGGGCTAATGCTAGAAAATGAGCAGTTCTTC. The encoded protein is CASSQDSGLMLENEQFF.